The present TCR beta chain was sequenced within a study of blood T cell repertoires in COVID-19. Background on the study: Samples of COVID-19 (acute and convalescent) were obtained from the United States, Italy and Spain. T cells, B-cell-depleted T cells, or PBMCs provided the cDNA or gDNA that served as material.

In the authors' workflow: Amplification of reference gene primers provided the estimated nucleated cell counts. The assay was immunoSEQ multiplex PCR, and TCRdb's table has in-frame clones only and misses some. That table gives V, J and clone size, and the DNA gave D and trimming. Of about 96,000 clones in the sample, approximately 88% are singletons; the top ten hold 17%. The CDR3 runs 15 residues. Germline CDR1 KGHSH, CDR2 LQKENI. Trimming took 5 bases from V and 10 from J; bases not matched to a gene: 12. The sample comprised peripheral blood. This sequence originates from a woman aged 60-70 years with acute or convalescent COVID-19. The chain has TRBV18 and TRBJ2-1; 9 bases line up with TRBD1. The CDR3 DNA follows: TGTGCCAGCTCATTCCGGACAGGGGTTTCGGCAGAGCAGTTCTTC. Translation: CASSFRTGVSAEQFF.